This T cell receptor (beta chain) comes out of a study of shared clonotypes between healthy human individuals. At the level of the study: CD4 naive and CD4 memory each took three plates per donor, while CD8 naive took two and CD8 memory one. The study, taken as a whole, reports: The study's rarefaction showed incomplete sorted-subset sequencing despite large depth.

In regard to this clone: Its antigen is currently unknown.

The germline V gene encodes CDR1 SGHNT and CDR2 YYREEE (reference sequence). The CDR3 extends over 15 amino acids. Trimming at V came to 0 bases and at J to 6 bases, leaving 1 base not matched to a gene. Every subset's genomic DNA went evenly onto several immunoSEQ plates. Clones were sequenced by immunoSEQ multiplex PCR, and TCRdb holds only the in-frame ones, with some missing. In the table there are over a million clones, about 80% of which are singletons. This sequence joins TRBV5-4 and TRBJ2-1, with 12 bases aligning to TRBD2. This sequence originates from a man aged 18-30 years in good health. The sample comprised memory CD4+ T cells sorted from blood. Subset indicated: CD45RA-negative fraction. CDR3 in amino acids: CASSLGLAGANEQFF. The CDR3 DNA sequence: TGTGCCAGCAGCTTGGGACTAGCGGGGGCCAATGAGCAGTTCTTC.